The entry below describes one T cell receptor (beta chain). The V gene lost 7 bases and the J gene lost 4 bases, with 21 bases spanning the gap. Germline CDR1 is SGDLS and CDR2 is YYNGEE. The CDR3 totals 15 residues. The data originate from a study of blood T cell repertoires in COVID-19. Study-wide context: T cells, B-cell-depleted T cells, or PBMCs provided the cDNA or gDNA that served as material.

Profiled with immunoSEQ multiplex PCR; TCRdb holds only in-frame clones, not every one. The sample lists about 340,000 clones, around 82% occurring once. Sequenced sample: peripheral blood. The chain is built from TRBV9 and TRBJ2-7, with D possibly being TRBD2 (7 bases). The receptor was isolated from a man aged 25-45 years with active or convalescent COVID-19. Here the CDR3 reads CASAPGEGPRYEQYF. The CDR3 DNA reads TGTGCCAGCGCCCCAGGGGAGGGCCCACGGTACGAGCAGTACTTC.